Following are 18 T cell receptor beta chains from one sample sequenced in a study of blood T cell repertoires in COVID-19. The assay was immunoSEQ multiplex PCR, and TCRdb's table has in-frame clones only and misses some. The sample lists about 77,000 clones; more than 90% were seen once. Sequencing used peripheral blood. These receptor sequences come from a woman older than 75 with active or convalescent COVID-19.

The chain links TRBV3-1 (or the pseudogene TRBV3-2) to TRBJ2-7; 13 bases are shared with TRBD2. Unmatched junction bases numbered 2, after V lost 4 bases and J lost 2 bases. Germline values: CDR1 LGHDT, CDR2 YNNKEL (reference sequence). This CDR3 has 15 amino acids. CDR3 residues: CASSLGTSGAYEQYF. CDR3 DNA: TGTGCCAGCAGCCTCGGGACTAGCGGGGCCTACGAGCAGTACTTC.

V usage is TRBV7-3 and J usage is TRBJ2-2; perhaps TRBD2 as D (5 bases). V dropped 2 bases and J dropped 4 bases, with 8 bases sitting between them. CDR3 size: 14 residues. Germline V CDR1 and CDR2: SGHTA, FQGTGA. The DNA of the CDR3 is TGTGCCAGCAGCTTATTAGAGGGCACCGGGGAGCTGTTTTTT. It yields the protein CASSLLEGTGELFF.

The chain joins TRBV10-3 to TRBJ1-5; D remains unclear. The CDR3 extends over 16 amino acids. Germline CDR1 reads ENHRY; CDR2 reads SYGVKD. The V end lost 2 bases, the J end lost 0 bases, and 11 bases lay between the germline ends. DNA of the CDR3: TGTGCCATCAGTGAGGAAGTGGCAGTTAGCAATCAGCCCCAGCATTTT. Translated: CAISEEVAVSNQPQHF.

The gene calls are TRBV30 and TRBJ1-1; D not resolved. Between the trimmed V and J ends, which lost 2 bases and 0 bases, there was a span of 7 bases. The CDR3 sequence is 13 residues long. The germline CDR1 and CDR2 sequences are GTSNPN and SVGIG (reference sequence). This chain's CDR3 is CAWSIQMNTEAFF. CDR3 sequence (DNA): TGTGCCTGGAGTATCCAGATGAACACTGAAGCTTTCTTT.

This rearrangement joins TRBV7-9 to TRBJ2-2; 8 bases align to TRBD1. With 5 bases clipped from V and 4 bases from J, the junction kept 6 bases outside the gene matches. The CDR3 sequence is 15 residues long. The germline V gene has CDR1 SEHNR and CDR2 FQNEAQ (reference sequence). CDR3 region: CASSGGTGTTGELFF. The CDR3 DNA follows: TGTGCCAGCAGCGGGGGGACAGGCACCACCGGGGAGCTGTTTTTT.

This clone was found once. V usage is TRBV9 and J usage is TRBJ1-6; 12 bases agree with TRBD1. This CDR3 has 16 residues. The V gene end was trimmed by 6 bases and the J gene end by 11 bases; junction bases not matched to a gene: 12. CDR1 SGDLS and CDR2 YYNGEE come from the germline V gene. CDR3 loop: CASTFGTGGAGAPLHF. CDR3 DNA sequence: TGTGCCAGCACCTTCGGGACAGGGGGCGCCGGGGCACCCCTCCACTTT. Variable domain in full (rest from reference TRBV9 and TRBJ1-6): DSGVTQTPKHLITATGQRVTLRCSPRSGDLSVYWYQQSLDQGLQFLIQYYNGEERAKGNILERFSAQQFPDLHSELNLSSLELGDSALYFCASTFGTGGAGAPLHFGNGTRLTVT.

The V call is TRBV2, the J call TRBJ1-3; no firm D call. The CDR3 totals 13 residues. V was trimmed by 6 bases and J by 0 bases, leaving 6 bases between them. Germline assignment: CDR1 SNHLY and CDR2 FYNNEI. CDR3 coding DNA: TGTGCCAGCAGGGACTACTCTGGAAACACCATATATTTT. As protein: CASRDYSGNTIYF.

This clone was seen once. The J gene is TRBJ2-7, the V gene TRBV12-2; TRBD1 is the table's D call, not checked against the DNA. TRBV12-2 has pseudogene status. The CDR3 runs to 15 residues. CDR3 residues: CASRLAGQGTYEQYF. As DNA, the CDR3 is TGTGCAAGTCGCTTAGCGGGACAGGGGACCTACGAGCAGTACTTC.

This clone has just one count. This chain joins TRBV5-1 and TRBJ1-6; 7 bases agree with TRBD1. Germline loops: CDR1 SGHRS, CDR2 YFSETQ. The trim removed 3 bases at V and 5 bases at J, leaving 5 bases unmatched. The CDR3 totals 15 residues. In DNA, the CDR3 is TGCGCCAGCAGCTCCCGGGACAGCAATAATTCACCCCTCCACTTT. As protein: CASSSRDSNNSPLHF.

The chain joins TRBV5-4 to TRBJ2-3, with 7 bases matching TRBD2. The CDR3 is 16 residues long. Trimming cost V 0 bases and J 3 bases; bases outside gene matches: 7. CDR1 SGHNT and CDR2 YYREEE come from the germline V gene (reference sequence). The CDR3 loop is CASSLGGLAGTDTQYF. CDR3 sequence (DNA): TGTGCCAGCAGCTTGGGGGGATTAGCGGGTACAGATACGCAGTATTTT.

Written as DNA, the CDR3 is TGTGCCACCAGCAACAGGGAAGTCGATTATAATTCACCCCTCCACTTT. It is translated as CATSNREVDYNSPLHF. The chain is built from TRBV19 and TRBJ1-6, with a possible D match to TRBD1 (6 bases). V lost 10 bases and J lost 4, with 20 bases in between. Germline values: CDR1 LNHDA, CDR2 SQIVND (reference sequence). This CDR3 has 16 amino acids.

This clone was counted only a few times. V is TRBV6-5 and J is TRBJ1-2; TRBD1 is a possible D gene (6 bases). Germline V gene sequence: CDR1 MNHEY, CDR2 SVGAGI. V was cut by 0 bases and J by 7 bases, with 12 bases left in between. The CDR3 is made up of 14 amino acids. In DNA form, the CDR3 reads TGTGCCAGCAGTTACTCGCGGGGGGCGCTTGGCTACACCTTC. Translation gives CASSYSRGALGYTF.

The chain couples TRBV27 to TRBJ2-7; TRBD1 matches 8 bases. The CDR3 runs 13 residues. The germline gives CDR1 MNHEY, CDR2 SMNVEV (reference sequence). V was clipped by 3 bases and J by 5 bases; unmatched bases: 3. CDR3 DNA sequence: TGTGCCAGCAGTTTGACAGGGGCCAACGAGCAGTACTTC. Encoded protein: CASSLTGANEQYF.

CDR3 protein: CASSPGDRTQYF. CDR3 nucleotides: TGTGCCAGCAGTCCCGGGGACAGGACGCAGTATTTT. The rearrangement joins TRBV6-4 to TRBJ2-3; 8 nucleotides agree with TRBD1. The V segment lost 5 bases and the J segment 9 bases; nucleotides outside the gene matches: 4. The CDR3 has 12 amino acids. Germline V gene sequence: CDR1 MRHNA, CDR2 SNTAGT.

The chain employs TRBV7-2 and TRBJ2-5; 8 nucleotides align to TRBD2. V lost 5 bases and J lost 5; bases outside the gene matches: 4. There are 13 residues in the CDR3. Germline loops: CDR1 SGHTA, CDR2 FQGNSA. The CDR3 reads CASSPGLVETQYF. CDR3 nucleotides: TGTGCCAGCAGCCCGGGACTAGTGGAGACCCAGTACTTC. The full variable domain, rest sourced from reference TRBV7-2 and TRBJ2-5, is GAGVSQSPSNKVTEKGKDVELRCDPISGHTALYWYRQSLGQGLEFLIYFQGNSAPDKSGLPSDRFSAERTGGSVSTLTIQRTQQEDSAVYLCASSPGLVETQYFGPGTRLLVL.

The V and J genes are TRBV6-5 and TRBJ2-2, with D possibly TRBD2 on 5 matching bases. This CDR3 is 15 amino acids long. V was trimmed by 4 bases and J by 5 bases, leaving 14 bases between them. The V gene's germline CDR1 is MNHEY and CDR2 SVGAGI. The CDR3 sequence is CASSLGLWNTGELFF. CDR3 bases: TGTGCCAGCAGTTTAGGACTGTGGAATACCGGGGAGCTGTTTTTT.

This sequence joins TRBV12-3 or TRBV12-4 and TRBJ1-2; TRBD1 aligns across 8 bases. The J segment lost 10 bases and the V segment lost 1 base, leaving 5 bases of the junction unmatched. This CDR3 comprises 13 residues. In DNA form, the CDR3 reads TGTGCCAGCAGTTTAGACTCCAGGGGGCCCTACACCTTC. Translating it yields CASSLDSRGPYTF.

The chain is built from TRBV18 and TRBJ2-7, with 7 bases matching TRBD2. The CDR3 extends over 13 amino acids. V dropped 10 bases and J dropped 2; count of bases not matched to a gene: 8. Germline V CDR1 and CDR2: KGHSH, LQKENI. The CDR3 bases are TGTGCCATCAGCGGGGAGATGACCTACGAGCAGTACTTC. It specifies CAISGEMTYEQYF.